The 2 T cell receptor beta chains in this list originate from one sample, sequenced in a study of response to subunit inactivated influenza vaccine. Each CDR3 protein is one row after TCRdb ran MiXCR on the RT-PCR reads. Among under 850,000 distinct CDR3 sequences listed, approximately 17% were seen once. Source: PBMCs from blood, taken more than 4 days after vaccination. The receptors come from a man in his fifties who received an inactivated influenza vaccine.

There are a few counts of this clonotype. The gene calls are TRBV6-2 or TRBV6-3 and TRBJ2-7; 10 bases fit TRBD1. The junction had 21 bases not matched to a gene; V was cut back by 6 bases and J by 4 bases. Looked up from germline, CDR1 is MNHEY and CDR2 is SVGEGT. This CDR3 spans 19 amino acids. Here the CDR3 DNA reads TGTGCCAGCAGGACGCAGACATTGATCACCGGGACAGGGGTTTACGAGCAGTACTTC. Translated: CASRTQTLITGTGVYEQYF.

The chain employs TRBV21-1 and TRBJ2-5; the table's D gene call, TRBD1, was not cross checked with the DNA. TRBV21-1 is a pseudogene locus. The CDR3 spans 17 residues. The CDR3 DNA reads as TGTGCCAGCAGCATGTACCGGGACAATAAGTACCAAGAGACCCAGTACTTC. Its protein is CASSMYRDNKYQETQYF.